This TCR beta chain was captured in a study of T cell responses to AZD1222 COVID-19 vaccine. The study's findings and limits: Only a handful of AZD1222 recipients, roughly 6 in all, had baseline seropositivity.

This clone appeared once. The target antigen is unknown. The CDR3 sequence is 15 residues long. Germline lookup yields CDR1 MNHEY and CDR2 SVGAGI. Unmatched junction bases numbered 3, after V lost 0 bases and J lost 3 bases. The data were produced by immunoSEQ multiplex PCR, yet TCRdb's version contains in-frame clones alone and is incomplete. There are some 150,000 clones in the sample; more than 85% occur only once, and approximately 2% lies in the top ten. The material was peripheral blood, obtained on day 0 of AZD1222 vaccination. The rearrangement uses TRBV6-5 and TRBJ2-7, with 9 nucleotides matching TRBD1. The TCR sequence derives from an adult in good health. In nucleotides, the CDR3 is TGTGCCAGCAGTTACTCGGGACAGGGTTTCTACGAGCAGTACTTC. It yields the protein CASSYSGQGFYEQYF.